The clone carrying this TCR beta chain was seen a handful of times. These data come from a study of CD8+ T cells in alopecia areata. Isolated RNA was reverse transcribed into cDNA used as the sequencing template. Clones were read by immunoSEQ multiplex PCR, and TCRdb kept only the in-frame ones, dropping some. Of tens of thousands of clones listed, just over 50% are singletons. V lost 2 bases to trimming and J lost 3 bases, with 11 bases between them. Germline-derived CDR1 and CDR2 are GTSNPN and SVGIG (reference sequence). This CDR3 is built from 14 residues. The source is a human donor with alopecia areata. Sequenced: NKG2D-high CD8+ T cells sorted from blood. The chain uses TRBV30 and TRBJ1-5; D gene unclear. The CDR3 DNA sequence: TGTGCCTGGAGTCCAGACGGACCCAATCAGCCCCAGCATTTT. This translates into CAWSPDGPNQPQHF.